This T cell receptor beta chain was recovered during a study of blood T cells in healthy people across ages. Together with a sample-barcoded 5' primer, a J-beta primer mix was included in a second PCR lasting roughly 6 to 12 cycles. TCRdb analysed the 5' RACE reads with MiXCR anew, one entry per CDR3 protein. The table includes 550,000 to 600,000 distinct CDR3 sequences, around half detected once. The sequence was collected from a man aged 80 or over in good health. Input material: blood.

The CDR3 region has the DNA TGTGCCAGCAGCTCCACCGTCAGGGAATACCAGTTCTTC. Translating gives CASSSTVREYQFF. The J gene is TRBJ2-1, the V gene TRBV7-9, with a tentative D call TRBD1 (5 bases). CDR3 length equals 13 residues. With 4 bases removed from V and 13 bases from J, the gap between germline ends came to 17 bases. Germline V gives CDR1 SEHNR, CDR2 FQNEAQ (reference sequence).